This TCR beta chain was profiled in a study of shared clonotypes between healthy human individuals. Looking at the study overall: Researchers assigned three CD4 naive, three CD4 memory, two CD8 naive and one CD8 memory plate to each donor. Study results and limitations: Naive CD4 clonotypes overlapped across a handful of donors at about 5.3%.

On this clone itself: What it recognizes is unknown.

Per the germline V gene, CDR1 is SGHTA and CDR2 is FQGNSA. Trimming removed 0 bases at V and 2 bases at J, with 13 bases between. The CDR3 contains 16 residues. Replicate PCRs for sorted subsets used 200 ng DNA; this equaled about 30,000 T cell genomes. Using immunoSEQ multiplex PCR, the repertoire was profiled, and TCRdb retains in-frame clones only, with some absent. The sample includes around 690,000 clones, about nine tenths of them seen just once. This TCR was sampled from a young man in good health. Some clones in this sample may be carry-over from other donors' samples. V is TRBV7-2 and J is TRBJ2-5; D possibly matches TRBD1 or TRBD2 (6 bases each). Sequenced material: memory CD8+ T cells from PBMCs. Sample subset: CD45RO+ cells pooled with CCR7-negative TemRA cells. CDR3 loop: CASSLAVGGTQETQYF. CDR3 nucleotides: TGTGCCAGCAGCTTAGCCGTGGGGGGCACTCAAGAGACCCAGTACTTC.